This is a list of T cell receptor beta chains from one sample in a study of chemoradiotherapy in HPV16-positive cancers. Profiling relied on immunoSEQ multiplex PCR, and the TCRdb table lists in-frame clones only, not all of them. This table holds about 22,000 clones, 70% to 90% found once. The specimen comprised blood, sampled from a patient who underwent chemoradiotherapy. Every receptor here comes from a human donor with HPV-associated anogenital cancer. CDR3s leave out the opening cysteine and the closing phenylalanine or tryptophan. The order of the fields is CDR3 protein, J gene, D gene, clone size, V gene. A D gene is named only where the DNA matches it firmly. The size field is filled for only some rows; it gives once, few, many or a size class.

ASSRDSSSGNTIY | TRBJ1-3 | TRBD1 | . | TRBV6-1
ASSVGRGSDEQF | TRBJ2-1 | . | . | TRBV7-3
ASSVGYTEAF | TRBJ1-1 | . | . | TRBV19
ASSTRQGTHSYEQY | TRBJ2-7 | TRBD1 | . | TRBV5-8
ASSYGGTGVYGYT | TRBJ1-2 | TRBD1 | . | TRBV5-6
ASSIVGVGEQF | TRBJ2-1 | . | . | TRBV19
ASSTAGLAGGRDTQY | TRBJ2-3 | TRBD2 | . | TRBV5-4
ASKFANYGYT | TRBJ1-2 | . | . | TRBV28
ASSPESNTGELF | TRBJ2-2 | . | few | TRBV7-3
AISESVKNEQF | TRBJ2-1 | . | . | TRBV10-3
ASSSRTGGYT | TRBJ1-2 | . | . | TRBV11-2
ASSEAPATEAF | TRBJ1-1 | . | . | TRBV6-4
ASRKDRVDDGYT | TRBJ1-2 | TRBD1 | . | TRBV2
SASYANEQF | TRBJ2-1 | . | . | TRBV20-1
ASFGLTNYGYT | TRBJ1-2 | . | . | TRBV7-9
ASSEGPNQPQH | TRBJ1-5 | . | . | TRBV7-3
ASSSPYEQY | TRBJ2-7 | . | once | TRBV5-1
ASSQANTEAF | TRBJ1-1 | . | . | TRBV7-9
ASRSRGGDGYT | TRBJ1-2 | . | . | TRBV6-5
ASSLGGRTQY | TRBJ2-3 | . | . | TRBV5-4
ASSSTGSYGYT | TRBJ1-2 | . | . | TRBV11-3
ASRTNRGKVGEAF | TRBJ1-1 | . | . | TRBV27